Reported below is one T cell receptor (beta chain). Its target is not known. The source of the sample is a study of yellow fever vaccine responses in identical twins. Study-wide results and limits: Twins reportedly had a vaccine T cell response that seemed partly convergent, partly personalized.

TCRdb re-called the RT-PCR reads through MiXCR, storing one row per CDR3 protein. The table lists roughly 1,100 distinct CDR3 sequences, approximately 80% of them singletons. CDR1 is SGHAT, CDR2 FQDESV, per germline (reference sequence). CDR3 length: 14 amino acids. Trimming pared 1 base from V and 1 base from J, leaving 7 bases between. The gene calls are TRBV11-1 and TRBJ1-1; D uncertain. The sequenced sample was T cells from blood (PBMCs), unsorted or a sorted subset (not recorded which), obtained before or after yellow fever vaccination (not recorded which). The sequence was obtained from a female donor who received the yellow fever vaccine. In nucleotides, the CDR3 is TGTGCCAGCAGCTTAGGCCTGACGAACACTGAAGCTTTCTTT. It translates to CASSLGLTNTEAFF.